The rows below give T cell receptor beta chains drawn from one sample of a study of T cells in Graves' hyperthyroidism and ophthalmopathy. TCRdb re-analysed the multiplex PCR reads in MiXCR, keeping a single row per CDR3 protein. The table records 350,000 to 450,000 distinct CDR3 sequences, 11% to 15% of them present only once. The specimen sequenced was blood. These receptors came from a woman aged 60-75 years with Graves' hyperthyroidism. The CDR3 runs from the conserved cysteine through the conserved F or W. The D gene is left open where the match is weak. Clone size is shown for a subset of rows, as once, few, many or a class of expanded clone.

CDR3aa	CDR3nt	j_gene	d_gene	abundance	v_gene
CASSVGRLDRSTDTQYF	TGTGCCAGCAGCGTAGGGCGACTAGATAGGAGCACAGATACGCAGTATTTT	TRBJ2-3	-	-	TRBV9
CASSQEGEQFF	TGTGCCAGCAGCCAAGAGGGGGAGCAGTTCTTC	TRBJ2-1	-	-	TRBV7-9
CASSIALAADNEQFF	TGTGCCAGCAGCATAGCGCTAGCCGCGGACAATGAGCAGTTCTTC	TRBJ2-1	-	once	TRBV11-1
CASSLTGYYEQYF	TGTGCCAGCAGCTTAACAGGGTACTACGAGCAGTACTTC	TRBJ2-7	-	many	TRBV7-9
CASSLHYEQYF	TGTGCCAGCAGCTTGCACTACGAGCAGTACTTC	TRBJ2-7	-	many	TRBV7-9
CSARDPREVYNEQFF	TGCAGTGCTAGAGATCCGCGGGAGGTTTACAATGAGCAGTTCTTC	TRBJ2-1	TRBD2	-	TRBV20-1
CASSQWTGVRSLPGNEQFF	TGTGCCAGCAGCCAATGGACGGGAGTTCGGTCCCTCCCTGGCAATGAGCAGTTCTTC	TRBJ2-1	-	-	TRBV3-1
CASSEHDQETQYF	TGTGCCAGCAGTGAGCACGACCAAGAGACCCAGTACTTC	TRBJ2-5	-	many	TRBV12-3/TRBV12-4
CASSQEPGLAGNTIYF	TGCGCCAGCAGCCAAGAACCGGGACTGGCTGGGAACACCATATATTTT	TRBJ1-3	-	many	TRBV4-1
CASSPAGSTDTQYF	TGTGCCAGCTCACCGGCGGGGAGCACAGATACGCAGTATTTT	TRBJ2-3	-	many	TRBV18
CASRRRGAGEAFF	TGTGCCAGCAGACGCAGGGGGGCGGGTGAAGCTTTCTTT	TRBJ1-1	TRBD1	-	TRBV27
CSARGRTYNEQFF	TGCAGCGCACGCGGGAGGACTTACAATGAGCAGTTCTTC	TRBJ2-1	TRBD2	many	TRBV29-1
CASSWSGTGEAGYTF	TGCGCCAGCAGCTGGTCCGGGACAGGGGAGGCTGGCTACACCTTC	TRBJ1-2	TRBD1	few	TRBV5-1
CASSLRQGENIQYF	TGTGCCAGCAGCTTAAGACAGGGGGAAAACATTCAGTACTTC	TRBJ2-4	TRBD1	many	TRBV11-2
CASSYQAGELFF	TGTGCCAGCAGTTATCAAGCCGGGGAGCTGTTTTTT	TRBJ2-2	-	many	TRBV6-2/TRBV6-3